These 3 T cell receptor beta chains came from one sample sequenced in a study of T cells in localized non-small cell lung cancer. Clones were sequenced by immunoSEQ multiplex PCR, and TCRdb holds only the in-frame ones, with some missing. The data show about 43,000 clones, 90% to 95% seen once. The material was PBMCs, obtained before any cancer treatment. These receptors all come from a woman aged 35 to 70 with stage II lung adenocarcinoma.

J is TRBJ2-7 and V is TRBV19; D is unclear. CDR3 length: 12 amino acids. CDR1 LNHDA and CDR2 SQIVND come from the germline V gene (reference sequence). Trimming took 4 bases from V and 4 from J, leaving 8 bases between them. CDR3 loop: CASSTPDYEQYF. As DNA, the CDR3 is TGTGCCAGTAGTACCCCGGATTACGAGCAGTACTTC.

The chain links TRBV29-1 to TRBJ2-5; D possibly corresponds to TRBD1 (5 bases). CDR1 SQVTM and CDR2 ANQGSEA come from the germline V gene. This CDR3 spans 12 amino acids. Trimming took off 4 bases at V and 4 bases at J, with 10 bases between the two ends. The CDR3 sequence is CSVGDRIETQYF. Written as DNA, the CDR3 is TGCAGCGTTGGTGACAGAATAGAGACCCAGTACTTC.

The rearrangement links TRBV6-5 to TRBJ1-5; D perhaps matches TRBD1 (6 bases). CDR3 length equals 13 residues. Germline CDR1 is MNHEY and CDR2 is SVGAGI. With 7 bases removed from V and 4 bases from J, the gap between germline ends came to 11 bases. The CDR3 sequence is CASNGGRNQPQHF. CDR3 in DNA: TGTGCCAGCAACGGGGGGCGAAATCAGCCCCAGCATTTT.